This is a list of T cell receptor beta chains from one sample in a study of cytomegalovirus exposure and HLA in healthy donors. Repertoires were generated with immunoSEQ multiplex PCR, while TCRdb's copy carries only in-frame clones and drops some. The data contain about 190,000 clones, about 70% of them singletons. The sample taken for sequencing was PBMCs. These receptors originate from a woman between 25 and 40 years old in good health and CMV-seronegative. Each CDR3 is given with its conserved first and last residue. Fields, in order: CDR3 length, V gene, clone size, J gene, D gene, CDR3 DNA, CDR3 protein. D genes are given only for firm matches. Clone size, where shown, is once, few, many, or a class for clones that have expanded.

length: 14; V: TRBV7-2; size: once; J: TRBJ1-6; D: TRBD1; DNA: TGTGCCAGCAGCTCAAGGGACAGTAATTCACCCCTCCACTTT; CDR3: CASSSRDSNSPLHF
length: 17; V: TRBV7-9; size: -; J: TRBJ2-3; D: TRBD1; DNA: TGTGCCAGCAGCCCAGTCCCGGGACAGGGGTCACCAGATACGCAGTATTTT; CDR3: CASSPVPGQGSPDTQYF
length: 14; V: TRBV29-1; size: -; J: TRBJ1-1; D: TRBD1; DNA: TGCAGCGTTAAGGACAGGGAAAGGCGCACTGAAGCTTTCTTT; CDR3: CSVKDRERRTEAFF
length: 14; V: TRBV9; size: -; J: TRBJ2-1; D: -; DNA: TGTGCCAGCAGCGTAGGCCGGGGAGACAATGAGCAGTTCTTC; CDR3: CASSVGRGDNEQFF
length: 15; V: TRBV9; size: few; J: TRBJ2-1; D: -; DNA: TGTGCCAGCAGCGTAGCGGGGGCGACAGGGAGTGAGCAGTTCTTC; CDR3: CASSVAGATGSEQFF
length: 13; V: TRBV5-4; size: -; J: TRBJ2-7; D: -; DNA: TGTGCCAGCAGCTTGGTAGGACAAAACGAGCAGTACTTC; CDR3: CASSLVGQNEQYF
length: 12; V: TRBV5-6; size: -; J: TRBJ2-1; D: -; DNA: TGTGCCAGCAGCCCTGGGACTGTTTGGCAGTTCTTC; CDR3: CASSPGTVWQFF
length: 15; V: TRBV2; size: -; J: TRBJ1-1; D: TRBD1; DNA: TGTGCCGCCAGCAAGGGGGACAGCATGAACACTGAAGCTTTCTTT; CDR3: CAASKGDSMNTEAFF
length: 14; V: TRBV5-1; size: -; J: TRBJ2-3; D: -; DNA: TGCGCCAGCAGCGTGACCGCGGGCACAGATACGCAGTATTTT; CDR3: CASSVTAGTDTQYF
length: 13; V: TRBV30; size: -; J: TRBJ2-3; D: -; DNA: TGTGCCTGGAGCTCTGGGGAGGCAGATACGCAGTATTTT; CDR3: CAWSSGEADTQYF
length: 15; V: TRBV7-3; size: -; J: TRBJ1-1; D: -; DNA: TGTGCCAGCAGCCCCCGGGGAGGGGGGAACACTGAAGCTTTCTTT; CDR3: CASSPRGGGNTEAFF
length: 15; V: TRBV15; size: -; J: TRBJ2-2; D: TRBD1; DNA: TGTGCCACAAAGGGACAGGGGGCGGCCACCGGGGAGCTGTTTTTT; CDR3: CATKGQGAATGELFF
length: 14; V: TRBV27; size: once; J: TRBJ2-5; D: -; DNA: TGTGCCAGCAGTTTGGGGGGTTTCCCAGAGACCCAGTACTTC; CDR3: CASSLGGFPETQYF
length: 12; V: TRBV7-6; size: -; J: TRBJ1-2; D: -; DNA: TGTGCCAGCAGCTTAGGGACAGCTGGCTACACCTTC; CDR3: CASSLGTAGYTF
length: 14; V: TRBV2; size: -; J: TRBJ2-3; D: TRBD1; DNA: TGTGCCAGCAGTGAGACCCGGGACAGGAATACGCAGTATTTT; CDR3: CASSETRDRNTQYF
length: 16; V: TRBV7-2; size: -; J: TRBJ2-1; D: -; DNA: TGTGCCAGCAGCTTCAGGGGTCGGACTAGTGCTAATGAGCAGTTCTTC; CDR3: CASSFRGRTSANEQFF
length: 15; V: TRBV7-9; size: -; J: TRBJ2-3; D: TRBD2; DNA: TGTGCCAGCAGCCTGGGACTAGCCAGGGCAGATACGCAGTATTTT; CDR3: CASSLGLARADTQYF